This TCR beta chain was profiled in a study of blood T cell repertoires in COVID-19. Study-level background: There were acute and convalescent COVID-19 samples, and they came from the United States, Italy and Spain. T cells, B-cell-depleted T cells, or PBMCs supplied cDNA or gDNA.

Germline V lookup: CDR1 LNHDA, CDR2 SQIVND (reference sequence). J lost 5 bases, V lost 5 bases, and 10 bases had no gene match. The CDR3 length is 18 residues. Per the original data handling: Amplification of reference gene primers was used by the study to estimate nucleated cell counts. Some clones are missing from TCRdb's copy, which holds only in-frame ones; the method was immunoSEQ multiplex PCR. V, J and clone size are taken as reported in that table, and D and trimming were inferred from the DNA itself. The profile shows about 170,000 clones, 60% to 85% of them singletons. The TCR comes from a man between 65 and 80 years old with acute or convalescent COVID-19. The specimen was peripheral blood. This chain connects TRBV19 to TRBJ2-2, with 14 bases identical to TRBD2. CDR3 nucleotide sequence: TGTGCCAGTAGTCTGACTAGCGGGGGGGCCGAGTGGACCGGGGAGCTGTTTTTT. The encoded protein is CASSLTSGGAEWTGELFF. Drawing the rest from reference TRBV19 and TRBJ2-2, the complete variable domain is DGGITQSPKYLFRKEGQNVTLSCEQNLNHDAMYWYRQDPGQGLRLIYYSQIVNDFQKGDIAEGYSVSREKKESFPLTVTSAQKNPTAFYLCASSLTSGGAEWTGELFFGEGSRLTVL.